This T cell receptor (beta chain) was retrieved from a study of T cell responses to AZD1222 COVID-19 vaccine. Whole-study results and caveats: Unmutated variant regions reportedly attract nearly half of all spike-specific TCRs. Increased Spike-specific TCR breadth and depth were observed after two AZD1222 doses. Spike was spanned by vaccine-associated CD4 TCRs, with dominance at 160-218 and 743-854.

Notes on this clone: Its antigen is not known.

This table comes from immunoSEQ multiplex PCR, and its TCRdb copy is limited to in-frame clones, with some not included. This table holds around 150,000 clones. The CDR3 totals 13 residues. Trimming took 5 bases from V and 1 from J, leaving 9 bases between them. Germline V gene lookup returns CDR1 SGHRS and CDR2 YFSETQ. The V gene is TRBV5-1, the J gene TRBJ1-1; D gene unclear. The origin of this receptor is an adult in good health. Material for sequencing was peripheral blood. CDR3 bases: TGCGCCAGCAGTAAACAGCCGAACACTGAAGCTTTCTTT. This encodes CASSKQPNTEAFF.